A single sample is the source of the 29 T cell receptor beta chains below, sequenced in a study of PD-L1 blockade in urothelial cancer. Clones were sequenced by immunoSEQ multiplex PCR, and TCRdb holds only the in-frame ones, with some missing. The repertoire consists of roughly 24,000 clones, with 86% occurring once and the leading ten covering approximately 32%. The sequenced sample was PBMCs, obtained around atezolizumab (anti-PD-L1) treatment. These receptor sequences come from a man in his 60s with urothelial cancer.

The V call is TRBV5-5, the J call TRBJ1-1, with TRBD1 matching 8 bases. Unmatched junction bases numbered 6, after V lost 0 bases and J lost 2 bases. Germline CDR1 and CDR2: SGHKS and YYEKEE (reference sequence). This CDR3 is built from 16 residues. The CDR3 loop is CASSLGVQGANTEAFF. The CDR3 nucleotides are TGTGCCAGCAGCTTGGGAGTGCAGGGGGCTAACACTGAAGCTTTCTTT.

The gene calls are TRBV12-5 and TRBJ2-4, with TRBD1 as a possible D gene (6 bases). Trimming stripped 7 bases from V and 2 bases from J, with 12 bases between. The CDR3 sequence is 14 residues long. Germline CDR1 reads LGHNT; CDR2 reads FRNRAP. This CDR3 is CASVQQGTKNIQYF. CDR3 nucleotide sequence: TGTGCTAGTGTCCAGCAGGGGACCAAAAACATTCAGTACTTC.

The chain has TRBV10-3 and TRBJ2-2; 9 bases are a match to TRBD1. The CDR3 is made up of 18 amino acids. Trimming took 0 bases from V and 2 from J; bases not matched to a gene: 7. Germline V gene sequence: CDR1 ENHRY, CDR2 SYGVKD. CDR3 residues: CAISESPGTGKNTGELFF. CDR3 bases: TGTGCCATCAGTGAGTCCCCCGGGACAGGGAAAAACACCGGGGAGCTGTTTTTT.

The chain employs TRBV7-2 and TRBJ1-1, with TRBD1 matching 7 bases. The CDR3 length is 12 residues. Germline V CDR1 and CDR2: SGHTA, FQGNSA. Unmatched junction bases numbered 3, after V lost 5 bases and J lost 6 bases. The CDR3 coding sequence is TGTGCCAGCAGCCGCGACAGGGCTGAAGCTTTCTTT. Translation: CASSRDRAEAFF.

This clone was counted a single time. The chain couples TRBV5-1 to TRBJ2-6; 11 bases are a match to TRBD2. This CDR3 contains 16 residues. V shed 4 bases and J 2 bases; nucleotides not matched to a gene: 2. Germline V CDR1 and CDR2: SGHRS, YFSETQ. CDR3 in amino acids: CASSPTSGAGANVLTF. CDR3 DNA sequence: TGCGCCAGCAGCCCGACTAGCGGGGCTGGGGCCAACGTCCTGACTTTC.

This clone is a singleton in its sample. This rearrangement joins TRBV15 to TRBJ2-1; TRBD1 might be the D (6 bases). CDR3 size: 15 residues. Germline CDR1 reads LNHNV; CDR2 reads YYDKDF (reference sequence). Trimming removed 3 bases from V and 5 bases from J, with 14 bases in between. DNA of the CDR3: TGTGCCACCAGCAGGGGAAACAGGGCGAACAATGAGCAGTTCTTC. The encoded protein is CATSRGNRANNEQFF.

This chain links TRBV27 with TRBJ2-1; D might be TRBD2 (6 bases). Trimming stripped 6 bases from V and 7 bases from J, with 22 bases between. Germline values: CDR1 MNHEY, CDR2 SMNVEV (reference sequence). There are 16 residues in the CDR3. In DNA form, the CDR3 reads TGTGCCAGCAGCCCAAGGCGGGGACCGGTGGGTAATGAGCAGTTCTTC. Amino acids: CASSPRRGPVGNEQFF.

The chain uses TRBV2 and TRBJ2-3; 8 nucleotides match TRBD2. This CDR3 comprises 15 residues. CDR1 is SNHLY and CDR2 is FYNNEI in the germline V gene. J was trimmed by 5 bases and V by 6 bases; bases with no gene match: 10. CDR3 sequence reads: CASSPPGSGKDTQYF. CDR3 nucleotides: TGTGCCAGCAGCCCGCCCGGTAGCGGGAAAGATACGCAGTATTTT.

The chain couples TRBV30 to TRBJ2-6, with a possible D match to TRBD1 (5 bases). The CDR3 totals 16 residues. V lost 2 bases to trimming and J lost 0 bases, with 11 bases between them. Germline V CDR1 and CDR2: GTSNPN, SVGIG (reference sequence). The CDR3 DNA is TGTGCCTGGAGTTCCCCGGACATCTCTGGGGCCAACGTCCTGACTTTC. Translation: CAWSSPDISGANVLTF.

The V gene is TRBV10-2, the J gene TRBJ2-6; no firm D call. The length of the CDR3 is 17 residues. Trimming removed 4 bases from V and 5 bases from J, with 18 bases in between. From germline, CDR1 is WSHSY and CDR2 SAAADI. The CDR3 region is CASSVRTTQSRANVLTF. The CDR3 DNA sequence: TGCGCCAGCAGTGTACGTACCACTCAAAGTCGGGCCAACGTCCTGACTTTC.

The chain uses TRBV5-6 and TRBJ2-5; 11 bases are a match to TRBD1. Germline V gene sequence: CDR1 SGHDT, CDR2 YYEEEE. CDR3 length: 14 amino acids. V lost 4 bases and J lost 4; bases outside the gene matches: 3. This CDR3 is CASSPDRGRETQYF. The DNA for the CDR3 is TGTGCCAGCAGCCCGGACAGGGGGCGAGAGACCCAGTACTTC.

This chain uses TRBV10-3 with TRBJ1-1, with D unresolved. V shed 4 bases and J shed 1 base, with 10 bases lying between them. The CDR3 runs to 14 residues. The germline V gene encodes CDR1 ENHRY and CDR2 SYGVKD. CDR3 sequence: CAISVDGGNTEAFF. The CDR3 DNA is TGTGCCATCAGTGTGGACGGAGGGAACACTGAAGCTTTCTTT.

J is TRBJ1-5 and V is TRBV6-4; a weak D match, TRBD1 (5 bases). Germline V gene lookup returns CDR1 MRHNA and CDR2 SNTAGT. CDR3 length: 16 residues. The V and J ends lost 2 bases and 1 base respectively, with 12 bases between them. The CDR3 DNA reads TGTGCCAGCAGTGACGGTTTGGGGCGGAGCAATCAGCCCCAGCATTTT. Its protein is CASSDGLGRSNQPQHF.

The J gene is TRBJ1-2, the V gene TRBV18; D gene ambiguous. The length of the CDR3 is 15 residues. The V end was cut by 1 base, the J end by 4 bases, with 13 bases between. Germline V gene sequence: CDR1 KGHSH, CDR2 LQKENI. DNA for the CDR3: TGTGCCAGCTCACCACGAAGTCGCAATAGCTATGGCTACACCTTC. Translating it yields CASSPRSRNSYGYTF.

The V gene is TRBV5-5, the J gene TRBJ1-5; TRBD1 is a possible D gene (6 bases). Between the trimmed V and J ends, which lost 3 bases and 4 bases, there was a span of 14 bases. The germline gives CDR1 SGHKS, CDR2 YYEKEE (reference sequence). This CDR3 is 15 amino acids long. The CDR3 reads CASSWGTSHNQPQHF. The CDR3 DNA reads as TGTGCCAGCAGCTGGGGGACATCCCATAATCAGCCCCAGCATTTT.

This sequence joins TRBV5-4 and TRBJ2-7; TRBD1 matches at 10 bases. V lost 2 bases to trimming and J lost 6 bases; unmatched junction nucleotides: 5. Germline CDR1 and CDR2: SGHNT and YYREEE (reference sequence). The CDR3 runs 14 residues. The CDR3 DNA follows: TGTGCCAGCAGCTTCCCGGGACAGGGGACCGAGCAGTACTTC. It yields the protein CASSFPGQGTEQYF. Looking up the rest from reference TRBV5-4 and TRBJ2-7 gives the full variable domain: ETGVTQSPTHLIKTRGQQVTLRCSSQSGHNTVSWYQQALGQGPQFIFQYYREEENGRGNFPPRFSGLQFPNYSSELNVNALELDDSALYLCASSFPGQGTEQYFGPGTRLTVT.

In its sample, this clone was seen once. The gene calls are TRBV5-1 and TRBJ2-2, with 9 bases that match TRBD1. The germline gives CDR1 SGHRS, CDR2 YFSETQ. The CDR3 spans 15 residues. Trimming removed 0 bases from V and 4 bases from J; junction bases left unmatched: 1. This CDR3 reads CASSLGTGVTGELFF. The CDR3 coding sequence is TGCGCCAGCAGCTTGGGGACAGGGGTCACCGGGGAGCTGTTTTTT.

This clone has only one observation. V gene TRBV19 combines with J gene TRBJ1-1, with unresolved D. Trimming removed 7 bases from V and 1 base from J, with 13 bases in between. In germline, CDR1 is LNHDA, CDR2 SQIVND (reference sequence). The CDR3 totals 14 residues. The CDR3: CASTPGRPNTEAFF. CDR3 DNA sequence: TGTGCCAGTACCCCGGGGAGACCGAACACTGAAGCTTTCTTT.

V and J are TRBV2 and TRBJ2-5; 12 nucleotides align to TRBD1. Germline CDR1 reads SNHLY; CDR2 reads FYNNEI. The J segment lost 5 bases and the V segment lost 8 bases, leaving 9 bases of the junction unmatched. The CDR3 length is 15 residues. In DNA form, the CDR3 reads TGTGCCAGCTGTCGGGACAGGGGGCGATTGGAGACCCAGTACTTC. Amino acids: CASCRDRGRLETQYF. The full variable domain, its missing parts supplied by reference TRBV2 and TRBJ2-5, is EPEVTQTPSHQVTQMGQEVILRCVPISNHLYFYWYRQILGQKVEFLVSFYNNEISEKSEIFDDQFSVERPDGSNFTLKIRSTKLEDSAMYFCASCRDRGRLETQYFGPGTRLLVL.

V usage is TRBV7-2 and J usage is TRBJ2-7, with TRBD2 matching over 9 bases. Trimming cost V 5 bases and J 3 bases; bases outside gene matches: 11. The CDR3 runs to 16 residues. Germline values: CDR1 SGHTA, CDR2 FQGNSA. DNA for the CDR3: TGTGCCAGCAGCGCGGATCGGGCTAGCGGGATCTACGAGCAGTACTTC. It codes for CASSADRASGIYEQYF.

The CDR3 bases are TGTGCCAGCAGCACGGGGCGGGGTCGCTCCTACAATGAGCAGTTCTTC. As protein: CASSTGRGRSYNEQFF. The chain couples TRBV7-2 to TRBJ2-1, with D perhaps matching TRBD2 (6 bases). CDR1 is SGHTA and CDR2 is FQGNSA in the germline V gene. The CDR3 has 16 amino acids. Deletions cut 5 bases from V and 0 bases from J, with 14 bases between.

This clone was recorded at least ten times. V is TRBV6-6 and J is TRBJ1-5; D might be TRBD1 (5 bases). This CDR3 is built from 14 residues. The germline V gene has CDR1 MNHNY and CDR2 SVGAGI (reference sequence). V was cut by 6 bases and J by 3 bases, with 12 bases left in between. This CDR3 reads CASRPDRYNQPQHF. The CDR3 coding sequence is TGTGCCAGCAGACCCGACAGATACAATCAGCCCCAGCATTTT.

The CDR3 loop is CASSTGQGSYEQYF. The CDR3 coding sequence is TGTGCCAGCAGCACAGGACAGGGGTCCTACGAGCAGTACTTC. J is TRBJ2-7 and V is TRBV9, with 9 bases fitting TRBD1. CDR1 and CDR2 from the germline V gene are SGDLS and YYNGEE. There are 14 residues in the CDR3. The V and J ends lost 4 bases and 1 base, in that order; junction bases with no gene match: 3.

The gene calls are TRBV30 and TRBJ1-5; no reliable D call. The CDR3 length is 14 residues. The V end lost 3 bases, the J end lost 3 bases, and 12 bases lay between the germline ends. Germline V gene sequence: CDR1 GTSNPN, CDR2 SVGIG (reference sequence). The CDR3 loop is CAWRKRGNNQPQHF. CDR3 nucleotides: TGTGCCTGGAGGAAACGGGGAAACAATCAGCCCCAGCATTTT. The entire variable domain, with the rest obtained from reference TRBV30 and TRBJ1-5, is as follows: SQTIHQWPATLVQPVGSPLSLECTVEGTSNPNLYWYRQAAGRGLQLLFYSVGIGQISSEVPQNLSASRPQDRQFILSSKKLLLSDSGFYLCAWRKRGNNQPQHFGDGTRLSIL.

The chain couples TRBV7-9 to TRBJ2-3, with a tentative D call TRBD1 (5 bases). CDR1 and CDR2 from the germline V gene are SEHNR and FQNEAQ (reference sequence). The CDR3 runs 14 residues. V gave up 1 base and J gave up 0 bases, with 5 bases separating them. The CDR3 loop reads CASSLGQSTDTQYF. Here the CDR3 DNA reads TGTGCCAGCAGCTTAGGACAGAGCACAGATACGCAGTATTTT.

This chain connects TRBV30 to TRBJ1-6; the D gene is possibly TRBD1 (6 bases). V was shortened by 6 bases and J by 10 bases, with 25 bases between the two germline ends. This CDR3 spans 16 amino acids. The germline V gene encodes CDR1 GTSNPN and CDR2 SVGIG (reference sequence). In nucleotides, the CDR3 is TGTGCCTGTCACTGGGGGGGCGTCTCTAGGGACTCACCCCTCCACTTT. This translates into CACHWGGVSRDSPLHF.

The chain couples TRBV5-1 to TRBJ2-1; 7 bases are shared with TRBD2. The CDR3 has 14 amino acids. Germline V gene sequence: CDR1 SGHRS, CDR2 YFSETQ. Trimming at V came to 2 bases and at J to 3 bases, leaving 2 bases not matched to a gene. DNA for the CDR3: TGCGCCAGCAGCTTAGGACTAGACTACAATGAGCAGTTCTTC. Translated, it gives CASSLGLDYNEQFF.

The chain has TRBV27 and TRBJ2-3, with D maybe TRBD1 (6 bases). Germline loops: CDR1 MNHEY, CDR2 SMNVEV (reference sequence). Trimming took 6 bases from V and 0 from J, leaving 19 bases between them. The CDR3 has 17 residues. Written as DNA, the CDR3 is TGTGCCAGCAGGCCCCCCTGGGGACAAACTAGCACAGATACGCAGTATTTT. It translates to CASRPPWGQTSTDTQYF.

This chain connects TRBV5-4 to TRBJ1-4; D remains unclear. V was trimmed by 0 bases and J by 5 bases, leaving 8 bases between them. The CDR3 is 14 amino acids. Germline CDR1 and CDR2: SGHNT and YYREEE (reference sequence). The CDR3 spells CASSLVGQNEKLFF. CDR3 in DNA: TGTGCCAGCAGCTTGGTCGGTCAAAATGAAAAACTGTTTTTT.